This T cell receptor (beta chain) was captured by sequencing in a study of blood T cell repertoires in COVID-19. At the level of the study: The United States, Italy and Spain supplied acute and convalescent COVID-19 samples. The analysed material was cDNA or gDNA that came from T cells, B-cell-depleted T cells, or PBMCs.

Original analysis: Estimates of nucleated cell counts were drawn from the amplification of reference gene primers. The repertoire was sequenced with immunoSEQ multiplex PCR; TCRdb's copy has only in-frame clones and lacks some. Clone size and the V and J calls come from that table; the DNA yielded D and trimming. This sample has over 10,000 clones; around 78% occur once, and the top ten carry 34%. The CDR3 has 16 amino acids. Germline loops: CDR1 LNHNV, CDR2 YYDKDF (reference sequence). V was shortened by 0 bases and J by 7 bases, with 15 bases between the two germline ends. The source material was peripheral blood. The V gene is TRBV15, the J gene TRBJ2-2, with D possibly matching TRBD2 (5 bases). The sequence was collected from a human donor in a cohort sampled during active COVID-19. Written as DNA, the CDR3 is TGTGCCACCAGCAGAGATAAGGTTATTCGGGACGGGGAGCTGTTTTTT. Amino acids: CATSRDKVIRDGELFF.